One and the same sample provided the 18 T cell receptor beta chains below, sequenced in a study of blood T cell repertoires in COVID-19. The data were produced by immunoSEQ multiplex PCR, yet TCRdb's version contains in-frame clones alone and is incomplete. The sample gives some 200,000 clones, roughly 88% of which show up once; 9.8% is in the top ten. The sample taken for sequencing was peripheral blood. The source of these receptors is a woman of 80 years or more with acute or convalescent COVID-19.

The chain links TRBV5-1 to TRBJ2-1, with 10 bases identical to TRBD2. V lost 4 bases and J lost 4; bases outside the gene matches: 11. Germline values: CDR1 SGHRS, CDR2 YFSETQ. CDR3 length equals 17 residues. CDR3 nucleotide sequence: TGCGCCAGCAGCGGCCTAGCGGGAGTTCCCTTATACAATGAGCAGTTCTTC. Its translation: CASSGLAGVPLYNEQFF.

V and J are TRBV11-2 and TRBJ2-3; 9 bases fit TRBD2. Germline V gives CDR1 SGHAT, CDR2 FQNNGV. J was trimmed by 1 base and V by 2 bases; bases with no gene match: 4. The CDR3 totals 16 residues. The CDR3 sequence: CASSLRLAGGTDTQYF. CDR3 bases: TGTGCCAGCAGCTTACGCTTAGCGGGGGGCACAGATACGCAGTATTTT. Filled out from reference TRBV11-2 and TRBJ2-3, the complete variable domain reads EAGVAQSPRYKIIEKRQSVAFWCNPISGHATLYWYQQILGQGPKLLIQFQNNGVVDDSQLPKDRFSAERLKGVDSTLKIQPAKLEDSAVYLCASSLRLAGGTDTQYFGPGTRLTVL.

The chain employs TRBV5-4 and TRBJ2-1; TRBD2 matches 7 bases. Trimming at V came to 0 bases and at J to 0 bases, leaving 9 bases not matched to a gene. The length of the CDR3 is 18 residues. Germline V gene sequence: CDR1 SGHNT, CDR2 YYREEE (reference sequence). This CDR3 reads CASSLAGGNFYSYNEQFF. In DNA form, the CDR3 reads TGTGCCAGCAGCTTGGCGGGGGGAAACTTCTACTCCTACAATGAGCAGTTCTTC.

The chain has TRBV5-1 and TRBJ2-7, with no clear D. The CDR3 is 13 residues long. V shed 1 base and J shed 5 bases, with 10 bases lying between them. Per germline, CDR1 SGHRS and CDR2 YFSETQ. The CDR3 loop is CASSLLDSHEQYF. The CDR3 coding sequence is TGCGCCAGCAGCTTGCTTGATAGCCACGAGCAGTACTTC.

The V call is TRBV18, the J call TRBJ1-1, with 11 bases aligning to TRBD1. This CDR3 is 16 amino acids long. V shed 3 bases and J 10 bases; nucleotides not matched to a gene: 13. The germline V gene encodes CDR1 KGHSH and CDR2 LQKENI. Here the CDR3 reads CASSPGTGGDSRGAFF. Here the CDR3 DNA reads TGTGCCAGCTCACCCGGGACAGGGGGTGACTCTAGGGGAGCTTTCTTT. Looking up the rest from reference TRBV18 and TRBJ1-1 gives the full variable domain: NAGVMQNPRHLVRRRGQEARLRCSPMKGHSHVYWYRQLPEEGLKFMVYLQKENIIDESGMPKERFSAEFPKEGPSILRIQQVVRGDSAAYFCASSPGTGGDSRGAFFGQGTRLTVV.

The CDR3 region has the DNA TGTGCCGCCGGGAGGCGGGGAATCACAGATACGCAGTATTTT. Its protein is CAAGRRGITDTQYF. The J gene is TRBJ2-3, the V gene TRBV15; 7 nucleotides align to TRBD2. In germline, CDR1 is LNHNV, CDR2 YYDKDF (reference sequence). CDR3 length: 14 amino acids. Trimming cost V 11 bases and J 2 bases; bases outside gene matches: 10.

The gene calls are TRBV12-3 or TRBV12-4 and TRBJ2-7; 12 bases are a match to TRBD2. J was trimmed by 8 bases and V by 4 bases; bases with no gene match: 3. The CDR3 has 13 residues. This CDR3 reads CASSSGLAGKQYF. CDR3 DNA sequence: TGTGCCAGCAGTTCCGGACTAGCGGGGAAGCAGTACTTC.

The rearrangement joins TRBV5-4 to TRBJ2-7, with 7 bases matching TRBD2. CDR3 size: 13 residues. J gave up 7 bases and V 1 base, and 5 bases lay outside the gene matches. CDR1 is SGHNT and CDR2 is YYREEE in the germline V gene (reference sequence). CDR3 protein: CASSLTGGREQYF. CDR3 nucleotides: TGTGCCAGCAGCTTGACGGGGGGTCGAGAGCAGTACTTC.

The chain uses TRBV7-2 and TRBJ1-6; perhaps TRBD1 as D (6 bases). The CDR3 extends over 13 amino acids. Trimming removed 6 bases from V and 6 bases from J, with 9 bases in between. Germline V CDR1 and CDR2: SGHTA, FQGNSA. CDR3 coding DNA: TGTGCCAGCAGATGGACAGCTAATTCACCCCTCCACTTT. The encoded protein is CASRWTANSPLHF.

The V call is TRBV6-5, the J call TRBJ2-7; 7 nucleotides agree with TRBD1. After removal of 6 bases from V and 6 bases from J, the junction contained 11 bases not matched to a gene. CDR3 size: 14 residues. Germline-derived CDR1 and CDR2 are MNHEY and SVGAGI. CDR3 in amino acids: CASRRDRAIGEQYF. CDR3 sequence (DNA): TGTGCCAGCAGACGCGACAGGGCCATCGGCGAGCAGTACTTC.

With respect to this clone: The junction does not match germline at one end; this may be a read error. The CDR3 here is CASSPLGGNVQTF. Here the CDR3 DNA reads TGTGCCAGCTCACCACTAGGAGGCAACGTCCAGACTTTC. The chain links TRBV18 to TRBJ2-6, with D perhaps matching TRBD2 (5 bases). The CDR3 is 13 residues long. In germline, CDR1 is KGHSH, CDR2 LQKENI.

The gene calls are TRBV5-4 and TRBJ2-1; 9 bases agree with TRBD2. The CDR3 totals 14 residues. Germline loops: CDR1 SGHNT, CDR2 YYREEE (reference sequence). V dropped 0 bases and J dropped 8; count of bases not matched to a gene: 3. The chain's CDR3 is CASSLASGDDEQFF. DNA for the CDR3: TGTGCCAGCAGCTTGGCTAGCGGGGACGATGAGCAGTTCTTC. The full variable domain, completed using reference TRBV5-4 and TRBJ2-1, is ETGVTQSPTHLIKTRGQQVTLRCSSQSGHNTVSWYQQALGQGPQFIFQYYREEENGRGNFPPRFSGLQFPNYSSELNVNALELDDSALYLCASSLASGDDEQFFGPGTRLTVL.

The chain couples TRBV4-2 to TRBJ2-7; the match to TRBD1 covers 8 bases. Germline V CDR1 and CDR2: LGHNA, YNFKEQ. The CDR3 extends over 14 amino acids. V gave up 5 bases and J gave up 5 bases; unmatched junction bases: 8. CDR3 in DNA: TGTGCCAGCAGCTCCCAGGGGGCGTCGAACGAGCAGTACTTC. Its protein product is CASSSQGASNEQYF.

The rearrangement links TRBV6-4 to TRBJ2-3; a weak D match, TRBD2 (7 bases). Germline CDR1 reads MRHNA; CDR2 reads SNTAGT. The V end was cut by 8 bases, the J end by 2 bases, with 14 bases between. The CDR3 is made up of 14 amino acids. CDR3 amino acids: CASGGGGPTDTQYF. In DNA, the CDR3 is TGTGCCAGCGGAGGGGGGGGGCCCACAGATACGCAGTATTTT.

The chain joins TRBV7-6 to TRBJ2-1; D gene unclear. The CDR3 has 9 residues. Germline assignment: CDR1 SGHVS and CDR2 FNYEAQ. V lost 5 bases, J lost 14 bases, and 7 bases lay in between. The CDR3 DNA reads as TGTGCCAGCAGCCCAGTCGAGTTCTTC. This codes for CASSPVEFF.

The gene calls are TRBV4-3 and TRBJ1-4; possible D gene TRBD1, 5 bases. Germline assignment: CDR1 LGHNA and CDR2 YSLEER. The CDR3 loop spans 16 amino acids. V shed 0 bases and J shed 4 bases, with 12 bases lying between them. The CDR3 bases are TGCGCCAGCAGCCAAGATTGGTCGGGGGGTAATGAAAAACTGTTTTTT. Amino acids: CASSQDWSGGNEKLFF.

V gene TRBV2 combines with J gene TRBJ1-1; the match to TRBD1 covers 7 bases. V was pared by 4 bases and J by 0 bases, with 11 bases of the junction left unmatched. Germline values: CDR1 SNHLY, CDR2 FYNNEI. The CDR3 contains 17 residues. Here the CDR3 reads CASSGPRGLSVNTEAFF. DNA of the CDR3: TGTGCCAGCAGTGGGCCAAGGGGGCTATCGGTGAACACTGAAGCTTTCTTT.

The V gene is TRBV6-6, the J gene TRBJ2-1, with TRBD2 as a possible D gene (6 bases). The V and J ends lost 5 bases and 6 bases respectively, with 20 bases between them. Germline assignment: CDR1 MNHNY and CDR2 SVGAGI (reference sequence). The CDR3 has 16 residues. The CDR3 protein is CASSALGEDRRNEQFF. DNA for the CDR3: TGTGCCAGCAGTGCCCTGGGGGAGGATCGACGCAATGAGCAGTTCTTC.